The 28 T cell receptor beta chains in this list originate from one sample, sequenced in a study of molecular identifiers for immune sequencing clone quantification. TCRdb re-derived calls from the PCR reads in MiXCR, one entry per CDR3 protein. The data show 460,000 or so distinct CDR3 sequences, less than 30% seen once. The sequenced sample was naive CD8+ T cells from blood, with Jurkat cell RNA spiked in. Indicated subset: FACS-sorted CD8+CD4-CCR7+CD45RA+ naive T cells. These receptors were obtained from a human donor in good health. Some libraries in this study had Jurkat cell RNA spiked in.

This clonotype was seen only a few times. As DNA, the CDR3 is TGTGCCAGCAGCTTAGCATCCCAGGTTTATACGCAGTATTTT. Translated: CASSLASQVYTQYF. V usage is TRBV7-8 and J usage is TRBJ2-3, with D unresolved. Germline-derived CDR1 and CDR2 are SGHVS and FQNEAQ. Trimming took 0 bases from V and 7 from J, leaving 11 bases between them. The CDR3 covers 14 residues.

This clonotype was seen only a few times. The gene calls are TRBV2 and TRBJ2-3, with 7 positions matching TRBD2. This CDR3 contains 15 residues. CDR1 and CDR2 from the germline V gene are SNHLY and FYNNEI. The V segment lost 10 bases and the J segment 0 bases; nucleotides outside the gene matches: 10. The CDR3 here is CATTDGRLSTDTQYF. The CDR3, as DNA: TGTGCCACCACCGACGGGAGGCTTAGCACAGATACGCAGTATTTT.

This clonotype appeared a few times. The rearrangement uses TRBV28 and TRBJ2-7, with D tentatively TRBD1 or TRBD2 (5 bases each). This CDR3 has 17 residues. Trimming took off 4 bases at V and 6 bases at J, with 25 bases between the two ends. CDR1 is MDHEN, CDR2 SYDVKM, per germline. The CDR3 reads CASSSRHGGRESGEQYF. The DNA for the CDR3 is TGTGCCAGCAGTTCCCGACACGGTGGCAGGGAGTCTGGCGAGCAGTACTTC.

Ten or more counts support this clonotype. This chain links TRBV19 with TRBJ2-6, with D unresolved. This CDR3 comprises 15 residues. Germline V CDR1 and CDR2: LNHDA, SQIVND (reference sequence). V lost 3 bases, J lost 0 bases, and 6 bases lay in between. CDR3 nucleotides: TGTGCCAGTAGTATGGACGGCTCTGGGGCCAACGTCCTGACTTTC. Translated: CASSMDGSGANVLTF.

The gene calls are TRBV5-1 and TRBJ2-1; D gene uncertain. This CDR3 has 16 amino acids. Germline CDR1 SGHRS, CDR2 YFSETQ. The ends were cut back, 0 bases at V and 1 base at J, with 11 bases in the middle. The DNA for the CDR3 is TGCGCCAGCAGCTTGGCCCCCCGAGTTTCCTACAATGAGCAGTTCTTC. It encodes CASSLAPRVSYNEQFF.

This chain uses TRBV4-1 with TRBJ1-2, with D uncertain. Trimming removed 1 base from V and 3 bases from J, with 12 bases in between. This CDR3 has 15 amino acids. The germline V gene has CDR1 MGHRA and CDR2 YSYEKL. The CDR3 here is CASSQGRGMDYGYTF. CDR3 DNA sequence: TGCGCCAGCAGCCAAGGGAGAGGAATGGACTATGGCTACACCTTC.

This clonotype was observed a handful of times. This chain uses TRBV13 with TRBJ1-5, with D possibly being TRBD1 (6 bases). There are 18 residues in the CDR3. The germline CDR1 and CDR2 sequences are PRHDT and FYEKMQ (reference sequence). V dropped 1 base and J dropped 2 bases, with 18 bases sitting between them. The CDR3 protein is CASSLARDTVGGNQPQHF. CDR3 sequence (DNA): TGTGCCAGCAGCTTAGCCCGGGACACGGTCGGTGGCAATCAGCCCCAGCATTTT.

A few counts support this clonotype. The V gene is TRBV9, the J gene TRBJ1-4; 7 bases fit TRBD1. The CDR3 extends over 15 amino acids. The V gene end was trimmed by 0 bases and the J gene end by 8 bases; junction bases not matched to a gene: 7. Germline loops: CDR1 SGDLS, CDR2 YYNGEE. CDR3 nucleotide sequence: TGTGCCAGCAGCGTAGAGGGGGCCCTTGGGGAAAAACTGTTTTTT. Protein: CASSVEGALGEKLFF.

The V gene is TRBV5-6, the J gene TRBJ2-7; 7 positions agree with TRBD2. Germline values: CDR1 SGHDT, CDR2 YYEEEE. With V trimmed by 4 bases and J by 6 bases, 10 bases remained unmatched. There are 14 residues in the CDR3. CDR3 amino acids: CASSNPASGTEQYF. The CDR3, as DNA: TGTGCCAGCAGCAATCCTGCTAGCGGAACCGAGCAGTACTTC. Together with reference TRBV5-6 and TRBJ2-7, the CDR3 gives the full variable domain: DAGVTQSPTHLIKTRGQQVTLRCSPKSGHDTVSWYQQALGQGPQFIFQYYEEEERQRGNFPDRFSGHQFPNYSSELNVNALLLGDSALYLCASSNPASGTEQYFGPGTRLTVT.

This clonotype came up a few times. V is TRBV4-2 and J is TRBJ2-3; D uncertain. V lost 5 bases to trimming and J lost 1 base, with 13 bases between them. The CDR3 has 15 residues. Per germline, CDR1 LGHNA and CDR2 YNFKEQ. As DNA, the CDR3 is TGTGCCAGCAGCGGCTCGTCGACTGGCACAGATACGCAGTATTTT. As protein: CASSGSSTGTDTQYF.

Of note for this clonotype: This may be a read error: a much more frequent sequence differs by one nucleotide. This chain's CDR3 is CATSDLRSSESDTQYF. The CDR3 nucleotides read TGTGCCACCAGTGATTTGAGGAGCAGTGAGTCAGATACGCAGTATTTT. The chain uses TRBV24-1 and TRBJ2-3; D is unclear. There are 16 residues in the CDR3. The germline V and J ends were trimmed by 0 bases and 4 bases, with 13 bases remaining between them. The V gene's germline CDR1 is KGHDR and CDR2 SFDVKD.

This clonotype was seen a handful of times. V and J are TRBV6-2 or TRBV6-3 and TRBJ1-2; unclear D gene. Per germline, CDR1 MNHEY and CDR2 SVGEGT. The length of the CDR3 is 11 residues. The CDR3 protein is CMTEAGYGYTF. The CDR3 DNA follows: TGTATGACTGAAGCGGGCTATGGCTACACCTTC.

Remarks on this clonotype: A much larger clonotype is one base distant, so this may be a read error. The final CDR3 position lacks the conserved phenylalanine or tryptophan, pointing to a likely read error. J is TRBJ2-5 and V is TRBV30, with D perhaps matching TRBD1 (6 bases). Germline assignment: CDR1 GTSNPN and CDR2 SVGIG (reference sequence). V was cut by 0 bases and J by 4 bases, with 12 bases left in between. The CDR3 runs to 14 residues. The DNA for the CDR3 is TGTGCCTGGAGTGTACAGGGAAGCGCAGAGACCCAGTACCTC. It yields the protein CAWSVQGSAETQYL.

This clonotype was seen ten or more times. The chain carries TRBV29-1 and TRBJ1-1; D is uncertain. V lost 8 bases, J lost 0 bases, and 10 bases lay in between. Germline CDR1 reads SQVTM; CDR2 reads ANQGSEA. CDR3 length: 12 residues. The CDR3 spells CSILQLNTEAFF. The CDR3 DNA reads TGCAGCATTCTTCAACTGAACACTGAAGCTTTCTTT.

Turning to this clonotype: A much larger clone lies one base from this, so it may be a read error. The chain links TRBV9 to TRBJ2-3, with a tentative D call TRBD1 (6 bases). In germline, CDR1 is SGDLS, CDR2 YYNGEE. This CDR3 is built from 14 residues. CDR3 protein: CASSVLQGTDTKYF. The CDR3 nucleotides read TGTGCCAGCAGCGTATTACAGGGCACAGATACGAAGTATTTT.

With regard to this clonotype: A clone one base away is much larger, so this may be a read error. CDR3 DNA: TGTGCCTGGAGTAAAGGGGCCGGACTCACAGATACGCAGTATTTT. Translated, it gives CAWSKGAGLTDTQYF. The chain carries TRBV30 and TRBJ2-3; D is tentatively TRBD1 or TRBD2 (5 bases each). The germline V gene has CDR1 GTSNPN and CDR2 SVGIG (reference sequence). The CDR3 sequence is 15 residues long. The V end was cut by 2 bases, the J end by 2 bases, with 14 bases between.

This clonotype was found many times. The V gene is TRBV7-8, the J gene TRBJ2-3, with D possibly being TRBD1 (5 bases). CDR1 and CDR2 from the germline V gene are SGHVS and FQNEAQ. V lost 0 bases, J lost 3 bases, and 10 bases lay in between. The CDR3 has 15 amino acids. The CDR3 here is CASSLAPTETDTQYF. CDR3 DNA sequence: TGTGCCAGCAGCTTAGCCCCGACAGAAACAGATACGCAGTATTTT.

The chain combines TRBV11-2 with TRBJ1-2, with D hard to call. Trimming left V 0 bases short and J 3 bases short, with 5 bases between. Germline values: CDR1 SGHAT, CDR2 FQNNGV. The CDR3 runs 13 residues. CDR3 sequence (DNA): TGTGCCAGCAGCTTAGACATATACTATGGCTACACCTTC. This codes for CASSLDIYYGYTF.

In DNA, the CDR3 is TGCGCCAGCAGCCAAGGTAGAACCTTTCTGGAAGATACGCAGTATTTT. It translates to CASSQGRTFLEDTQYF. The rearrangement links TRBV4-3 to TRBJ2-3, with D unclear. V lost 1 base to trimming and J lost 5 bases, with 16 bases between them. Germline V gives CDR1 LGHNA, CDR2 YSLEER. The CDR3 totals 16 residues.

This clonotype was seen a handful of times. This chain connects TRBV12-3 or TRBV12-4 to TRBJ2-7, with D perhaps TRBD2 (6 bases). Trimming cost V 6 bases and J 1 base, with 22 bases left between them. There are 17 residues in the CDR3. DNA for the CDR3: TGTGCCAGCAGCGATTCGGGGGTATCGGGGCCGTCCTACGAGCAGTACTTC. Its translation: CASSDSGVSGPSYEQYF.

This clonotype was observed a single time. The rearrangement links TRBV20-1 to TRBJ2-6; weak D call: TRBD1 (6 bases). This CDR3 is built from 18 residues. Germline lookup yields CDR1 DFQATT and CDR2 SNEGSKA (reference sequence). Between the trimmed V and J ends, which lost 6 bases and 0 bases, there was a span of 21 bases. Written as DNA, the CDR3 is TGCAGTGCGTTATCAGGTCAGGGGTTTTTCTCTGGGGCCAACGTCCTGACTTTC. This translates into CSALSGQGFFSGANVLTF.

V gene TRBV29-1 combines with J gene TRBJ1-2; TRBD1 might be the D (5 bases). V lost 8 bases to trimming and J lost 4 bases, with 14 bases between them. Germline V gene sequence: CDR1 SQVTM, CDR2 ANQGSEA. The CDR3 is 12 amino acids. The CDR3 coding sequence is TGCAGCACCCATGACGGGACCTATGGCTACACCTTC. It is translated as CSTHDGTYGYTF.

CDR3 DNA sequence: TGCGCCAGCAGCCAAGTTGGTGGGGCCACCGGGGAGCTGTTTTTT. Translating it yields CASSQVGGATGELFF. V and J are TRBV4-1 and TRBJ2-2, with a weak D call TRBD1 (5 bases). Germline V gives CDR1 MGHRA, CDR2 YSYEKL. Trimming cost V 1 base and J 4 bases, with 10 bases left between them. The CDR3 is 15 amino acids.

The chain couples TRBV6-2 or TRBV6-3 to TRBJ1-1; D possibly corresponds to TRBD1 (6 bases). The CDR3 runs 15 residues. The germline V gene encodes CDR1 MNHEY and CDR2 SVGEGT. Trimming stripped 0 bases from V and 4 bases from J, with 12 bases between. The DNA of the CDR3 is TGTGCCAGCAGTTACTCTGCGGGGGCAGGCACTGAAGCTTTCTTT. It yields the protein CASSYSAGAGTEAFF.

This clonotype was counted at least ten times. V gene TRBV7-9 combines with J gene TRBJ1-2; D gene ambiguous. With 1 base removed from V and 1 base from J, the gap between germline ends came to 10 bases. Germline V lookup: CDR1 SEHNR, CDR2 FQNEAQ (reference sequence). CDR3 length equals 15 residues. In nucleotides, the CDR3 is TGTGCCAGCAGCTTAGGGGCAGCGGGTAACTATGGCTACACCTTC. Translation gives CASSLGAAGNYGYTF.

The V gene is TRBV5-3, the J gene TRBJ1-1, with 7 bases lining up with TRBD1. TRBV5-3 is annotated as an ORF whose role is uncertain. J lost 6 bases, V lost 8 bases, and 22 bases had no gene match. The CDR3 is 17 amino acids. CDR3 region: CASSRRWEEQGSAEAFF. CDR3 DNA sequence: TGTGCCAGCAGCCGCCGATGGGAGGAACAGGGGAGCGCTGAAGCTTTCTTT.

V usage is TRBV2 and J usage is TRBJ2-7, with D unresolved. Germline CDR1 SNHLY, CDR2 FYNNEI. Trimming shortened V by 2 bases and J by 1 base, and 9 bases separated the two germline ends. This CDR3 spans 14 amino acids. CDR3 nucleotide sequence: TGTGCCAGCAGTGAAAGACAATATTCCTACGAGCAGTACTTC. It is translated as CASSERQYSYEQYF. Complete variable domain (other parts from reference TRBV2 and TRBJ2-7): EPEVTQTPSHQVTQMGQEVILRCVPISNHLYFYWYRQILGQKVEFLVSFYNNEISEKSEIFDDQFSVERPDGSNFTLKIRSTKLEDSAMYFCASSERQYSYEQYFGPGTRLTVT.

This clonotype was counted a few times. The rearrangement uses TRBV19 and TRBJ2-1; D gene unclear. Trimming removed 7 bases from V and 7 bases from J, with 11 bases in between. CDR3 length equals 12 residues. The germline V gene has CDR1 LNHDA and CDR2 SQIVND (reference sequence). The CDR3, as DNA: TGTGCCAGTACCATAGGCGGTAATGAGCAGTTCTTC. Amino acids: CASTIGGNEQFF.